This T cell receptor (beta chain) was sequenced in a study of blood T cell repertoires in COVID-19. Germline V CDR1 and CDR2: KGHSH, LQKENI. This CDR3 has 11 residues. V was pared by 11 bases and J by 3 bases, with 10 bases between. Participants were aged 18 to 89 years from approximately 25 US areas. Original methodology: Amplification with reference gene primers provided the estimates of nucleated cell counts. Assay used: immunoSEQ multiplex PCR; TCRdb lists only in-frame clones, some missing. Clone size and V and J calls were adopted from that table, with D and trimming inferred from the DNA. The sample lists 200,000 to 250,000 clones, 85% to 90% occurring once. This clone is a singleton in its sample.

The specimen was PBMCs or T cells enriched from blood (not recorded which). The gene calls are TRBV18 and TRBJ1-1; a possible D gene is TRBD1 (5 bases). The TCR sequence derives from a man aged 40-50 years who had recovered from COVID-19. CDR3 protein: CAARGDTEAFF. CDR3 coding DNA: TGTGCCGCTCGGGGGGACACTGAAGCTTTCTTT.